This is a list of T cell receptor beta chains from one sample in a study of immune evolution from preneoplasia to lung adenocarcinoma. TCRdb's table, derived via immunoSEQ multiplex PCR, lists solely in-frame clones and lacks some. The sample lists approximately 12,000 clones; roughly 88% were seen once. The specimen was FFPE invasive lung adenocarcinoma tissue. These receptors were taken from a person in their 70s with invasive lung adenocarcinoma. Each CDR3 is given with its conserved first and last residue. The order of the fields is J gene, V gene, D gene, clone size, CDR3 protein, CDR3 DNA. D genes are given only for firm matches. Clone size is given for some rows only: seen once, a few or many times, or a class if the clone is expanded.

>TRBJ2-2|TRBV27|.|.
CASSPKWGTGELFF
TGTGCCAGCAGTCCGAAATGGGGCACCGGGGAGCTGTTTTTT
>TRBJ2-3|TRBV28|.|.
CASSFGVAGPQEYF
TGTGCCAGCAGTTTTGGGGTGGCCGGGCCGCAGGAGTATTTT
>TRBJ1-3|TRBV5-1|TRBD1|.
CASSLGQGGNTIYF
TGCGCCAGCAGCTTGGGACAGGGGGGAAACACCATATATTTT
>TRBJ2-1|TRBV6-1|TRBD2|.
CASSEGTTSGSDNEQFF
TGTGCCAGCAGTGAAGGCACCACTAGCGGGTCTGACAATGAGCAGTTCTTC
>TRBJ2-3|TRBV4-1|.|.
CASSQDGTSTDTQYF
TGCGCCAGCAGCCAAGACGGGACTAGCACAGATACGCAGTATTTT
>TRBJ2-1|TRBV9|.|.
CASNSGVYNEQFF
TGTGCCAGCAATAGCGGAGTGTACAATGAGCAGTTCTTC
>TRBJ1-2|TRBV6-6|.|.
CASRGVEGYTF
TGTGCCAGCCGCGGGGTCGAAGGCTACACCTTC
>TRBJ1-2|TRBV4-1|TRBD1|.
CASSQEGQGRLHGYTF
TGCGCCAGCAGCCAAGAAGGACAGGGGCGGTTGCATGGCTACACCTTC
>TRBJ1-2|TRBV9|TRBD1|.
CASSEATGGAAGYTF
TGTGCCAGCAGCGAGGCGACAGGGGGCGCGGCTGGCTACACCTTC
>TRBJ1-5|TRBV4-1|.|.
CASSQAVTAQGSNQPQHF
TGCGCCAGCAGCCAAGCTGTGACAGCACAGGGTAGCAATCAGCCCCAGCATTTT
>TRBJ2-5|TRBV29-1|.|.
CSVPRGPYF
TGCAGCGTACCTAGAGGACCGTACTTC
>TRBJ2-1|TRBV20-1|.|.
CSARQRDEQFF
TGCAGTGCTCGTCAGCGGGATGAGCAGTTCTTC
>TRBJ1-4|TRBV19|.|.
CASSAYRDLNEKLFF
TGTGCCAGTAGTGCCTACCGGGACCTTAATGAAAAACTGTTTTTT
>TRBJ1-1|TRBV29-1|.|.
CSVRIQGPEAFF
TGCAGCGTACGAATCCAGGGCCCTGAAGCTTTCTTT
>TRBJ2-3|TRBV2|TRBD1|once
CASSEVRDRSTDTQYF
TGTGCCAGCAGTGAAGTCCGGGACAGGAGCACAGATACGCAGTATTTT
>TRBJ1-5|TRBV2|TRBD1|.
CASSDDRGAYSNQPQHF
TGTGCCAGCAGCGATGACAGGGGAGCCTATAGCAATCAGCCCCAGCATTTT
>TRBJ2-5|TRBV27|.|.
CASGRNGETQYF
TGTGCCAGCGGAAGAAACGGGGAGACCCAGTACTTC